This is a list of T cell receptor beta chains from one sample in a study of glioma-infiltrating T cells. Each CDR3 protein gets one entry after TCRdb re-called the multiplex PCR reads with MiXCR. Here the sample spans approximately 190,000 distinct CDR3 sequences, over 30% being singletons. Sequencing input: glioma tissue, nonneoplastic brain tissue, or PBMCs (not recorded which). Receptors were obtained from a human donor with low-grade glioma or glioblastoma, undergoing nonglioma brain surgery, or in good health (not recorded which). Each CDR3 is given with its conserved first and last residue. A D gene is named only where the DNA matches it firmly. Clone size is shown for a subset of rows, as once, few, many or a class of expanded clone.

CDR3 protein: CASTKTPSYGYTF
CDR3 DNA: TGTGCCAGCACCAAAACCCCGAGTTATGGCTACACCTTC
D gene: NA
clone size: many
J gene: TRBJ1-2
V gene: TRBV7-9

CDR3 protein: CSASQGAGVVGEQYF
CDR3 DNA: TGCAGTGCTAGTCAGGGAGCGGGAGTAGTTGGGGAGCAGTACTTC
D gene: TRBD2
clone size: many
J gene: TRBJ2-7
V gene: TRBV20-1

CDR3 protein: CASSLQGANYNEQFF
CDR3 DNA: TGTGCCAGTAGCTTACAGGGGGCAAACTACAATGAGCAGTTCTTC
D gene: TRBD1
clone size: NA
J gene: TRBJ2-1
V gene: TRBV19

CDR3 protein: CSVGGHNDEQYF
CDR3 DNA: TGCAGTGTCGGGGGCCACAACGACGAGCAGTACTTC
D gene: NA
clone size: NA
J gene: TRBJ2-7
V gene: TRBV20-1

CDR3 protein: CASSMVTTLYNEQFF
CDR3 DNA: TGTGCCAGTAGTATGGTGACTACCCTCTACAATGAGCAGTTCTTC
D gene: NA
clone size: NA
J gene: TRBJ2-1
V gene: TRBV19

CDR3 protein: CASSRDGYLGNYGYTF
CDR3 DNA: TGTGCCAGCAGCCGGGACGGGTACCTGGGAAACTATGGCTACACCTTC
D gene: NA
clone size: NA
J gene: TRBJ1-2
V gene: TRBV5-6

CDR3 protein: CASSIKSEWRGETQYF
CDR3 DNA: TGTGCCAGTAGTATCAAGTCGGAGTGGAGGGGAGAGACCCAGTACTTC
D gene: NA
clone size: few
J gene: TRBJ2-5
V gene: TRBV19

CDR3 protein: CASIALAGGPYEQYF
CDR3 DNA: TGTGCCAGCATCGCCCTAGCGGGAGGGCCGTACGAGCAGTACTTC
D gene: TRBD2
clone size: many
J gene: TRBJ2-7
V gene: TRBV6-2/TRBV6-3

CDR3 protein: CASSFQLAVGEQYF
CDR3 DNA: TGTGCCAGCAGTTTTCAACTAGCTGTAGGCGAGCAGTACTTC
D gene: NA
clone size: many
J gene: TRBJ2-7
V gene: TRBV27

CDR3 protein: CASSQDHTSGRLWNTGELFF
CDR3 DNA: TGTGCCAGCAGCCAAGATCATACTAGCGGGAGATTATGGAACACCGGGGAGCTGTTTTTT
D gene: TRBD2
clone size: NA
J gene: TRBJ2-2
V gene: TRBV14

CDR3 protein: CSATSWGQGNEQYF
CDR3 DNA: TGCAGCGCCACCTCGTGGGGACAGGGAAACGAGCAGTACTTC
D gene: TRBD1
clone size: few
J gene: TRBJ2-7
V gene: TRBV29-1

CDR3 protein: CASSLLSFRNHNEQFF
CDR3 DNA: TGTGCCAGCAGTTTGCTCTCATTCCGAAACCACAATGAGCAGTTCTTC
D gene: NA
clone size: many
J gene: TRBJ2-1
V gene: TRBV6-2/TRBV6-3

CDR3 protein: CASSLARMNTGELFF
CDR3 DNA: TGTGCCAGCAGTTTAGCCAGGATGAACACCGGGGAGCTGTTTTTT
D gene: NA
clone size: many
J gene: TRBJ2-2
V gene: TRBV6-2/TRBV6-3

CDR3 protein: CASSSHRLAGVGAKNIQYF
CDR3 DNA: TGTGCCAGCAGTTCCCATCGACTAGCGGGAGTGGGTGCCAAAAACATTCAGTACTTC
D gene: TRBD2
clone size: many
J gene: TRBJ2-4
V gene: TRBV27

CDR3 protein: CASSQPSGYGAKNIQYF
CDR3 DNA: TGCGCCAGCAGCCAACCGTCAGGGTACGGGGCCAAAAACATTCAGTACTTC
D gene: NA
clone size: many
J gene: TRBJ2-4
V gene: TRBV4-1

CDR3 protein: CASSQTRGVNGYTF
CDR3 DNA: TGCGCCAGCAGCCAGACCCGGGGTGTTAATGGCTACACCTTC
D gene: NA
clone size: few
J gene: TRBJ1-2
V gene: TRBV4-1

CDR3 protein: CASSQDRGDIYNEQFF
CDR3 DNA: TGCGCCAGCAGCCAAGATAGAGGGGACATCTACAATGAGCAGTTCTTC
D gene: NA
clone size: many
J gene: TRBJ2-1
V gene: TRBV4-3

CDR3 protein: CASSEKDSPTNEKLFF
CDR3 DNA: TGTGCCAGCAGTGAAAAGGACTCGCCAACTAATGAAAAACTGTTTTTT
D gene: NA
clone size: NA
J gene: TRBJ1-4
V gene: TRBV2

CDR3 protein: CASSEGWGSNYGYTF
CDR3 DNA: TGTGCCAGCAGTGAAGGATGGGGATCGAACTATGGCTACACCTTC
D gene: NA
clone size: many
J gene: TRBJ1-2
V gene: TRBV6-1

CDR3 protein: CASSYPASQPQHF
CDR3 DNA: TGTGCCAGCAGTTACCCCGCGAGTCAGCCCCAGCATTTT
D gene: NA
clone size: many
J gene: TRBJ1-5
V gene: TRBV6-1

CDR3 protein: CASSIQLQGFDTQYF
CDR3 DNA: TGTGCCAGTAGTATTCAATTACAGGGATTTGATACGCAGTATTTT
D gene: NA
clone size: few
J gene: TRBJ2-3
V gene: TRBV19

CDR3 protein: CASSEQGHSFNQPQHF
CDR3 DNA: TGTGCCAGCAGTGAGCAGGGACACAGCTTCAATCAGCCCCAGCATTTT
D gene: NA
clone size: many
J gene: TRBJ1-5
V gene: TRBV25-1

CDR3 protein: CASSRGYVDAFF
CDR3 DNA: TGTGCCAGCAGTCGGGGGTACGTGGATGCTTTCTTT
D gene: NA
clone size: NA
J gene: TRBJ1-1
V gene: TRBV28

CDR3 protein: CASSYFAGEGNEQFF
CDR3 DNA: TGTGCCAGCAGTTACTTTGCGGGAGAGGGCAATGAGCAGTTCTTC
D gene: TRBD2
clone size: many
J gene: TRBJ2-1
V gene: TRBV6-6

CDR3 protein: CASSFHLAGVSGELFF
CDR3 DNA: TGTGCCAGCAGCTTTCATTTAGCGGGAGTTTCTGGGGAGCTGTTTTTT
D gene: TRBD2
clone size: NA
J gene: TRBJ2-2
V gene: TRBV11-2

CDR3 protein: CASSPAGQTALGISF
CDR3 DNA: TGTGCCAGCAGCCCCGCGGGACAGACGGCCCTAGGGATTTCCTTC
D gene: TRBD1
clone size: many
J gene: TRBJ1-2
V gene: TRBV2

CDR3 protein: CASSLERAGDHEQFF
CDR3 DNA: TGTGCCAGCAGCTTAGAGCGAGCGGGAGACCATGAGCAGTTCTTC
D gene: TRBD2
clone size: many
J gene: TRBJ2-1
V gene: TRBV7-8

CDR3 protein: CASSFRGWGYTF
CDR3 DNA: TGTGCCAGCAGTTTTAGGGGCTGGGGCTACACCTTC
D gene: NA
clone size: many
J gene: TRBJ1-2
V gene: TRBV28

CDR3 protein: CASSMYGWLGYEQYF
CDR3 DNA: TGTGCCAGTAGTATGTACGGTTGGCTTGGCTACGAGCAGTACTTC
D gene: NA
clone size: few
J gene: TRBJ2-7
V gene: TRBV19

CDR3 protein: CASSQGGGGPNSYEQYF
CDR3 DNA: TGTGCCAGCAGCCAAGGGGGCGGGGGGCCGAACTCCTACGAGCAGTACTTC
D gene: TRBD2
clone size: NA
J gene: TRBJ2-7
V gene: TRBV3-1

CDR3 protein: CASEDNYGYTF
CDR3 DNA: TGTGCCAGCGAGGATAACTATGGCTACACCTTC
D gene: NA
clone size: many
J gene: TRBJ1-2
V gene: TRBV6-2/TRBV6-3

CDR3 protein: CASSPNPGLAGVGNEQFF
CDR3 DNA: TGTGCCAGCAGTCCAAATCCGGGACTAGCGGGAGTCGGAAATGAGCAGTTCTTC
D gene: TRBD2
clone size: NA
J gene: TRBJ2-1
V gene: TRBV27

CDR3 protein: CASSSGTGGHEQYF
CDR3 DNA: TGTGCCAGCAGCTCCGGGACAGGGGGCCACGAGCAGTACTTC
D gene: TRBD1
clone size: few
J gene: TRBJ2-7
V gene: TRBV4-2

CDR3 protein: CASSHPDNRQGRVEAFF
CDR3 DNA: TGTGCCAGCAGCCATCCAGATAATCGACAGGGGAGGGTTGAAGCTTTCTTT
D gene: TRBD1
clone size: NA
J gene: TRBJ1-1
V gene: TRBV7-9

CDR3 protein: CAISPVDLDSYEQYF
CDR3 DNA: TGTGCCATCAGTCCCGTGGACTTGGACTCCTACGAGCAGTACTTC
D gene: NA
clone size: NA
J gene: TRBJ2-7
V gene: TRBV10-3

CDR3 protein: CSVVSRESYEQYF
CDR3 DNA: TGCAGCGTTGTTTCGCGGGAGTCCTACGAGCAGTACTTC
D gene: TRBD2
clone size: many
J gene: TRBJ2-7
V gene: TRBV29-1

CDR3 protein: CASSLAGDRSYEQYF
CDR3 DNA: TGTGCCAGCAGCCTAGCGGGAGATAGGTCCTACGAGCAGTACTTC
D gene: TRBD2
clone size: many
J gene: TRBJ2-7
V gene: TRBV3-1

CDR3 protein: CASRARTSGPSDVEQFF
CDR3 DNA: TGCGCCAGCAGAGCCAGGACTAGCGGGCCGAGTGATGTTGAGCAGTTCTTC
D gene: TRBD2
clone size: NA
J gene: TRBJ2-1
V gene: TRBV4-1

CDR3 protein: CASSTFSGSDTDTQYF
CDR3 DNA: TGTGCCAGCTCAACCTTTAGCGGGTCGGACACAGATACGCAGTATTTT
D gene: TRBD2
clone size: many
J gene: TRBJ2-3
V gene: TRBV18

CDR3 protein: CASSLGGLGPNQQFF
CDR3 DNA: TGTGCCAGCAGCCTTGGGGGGCTGGGGCCCAATCAGCAGTTCTTC
D gene: NA
clone size: NA
J gene: TRBJ2-1
V gene: TRBV11-3

CDR3 protein: CAWSRDRVDEQYF
CDR3 DNA: TGTGCCTGGAGTCGGGACAGGGTCGACGAGCAGTACTTC
D gene: TRBD1
clone size: NA
J gene: TRBJ2-7
V gene: TRBV30

CDR3 protein: CASSQDLSTEAFF
CDR3 DNA: TGTGCCAGCAGCCAAGACCTAAGCACTGAAGCTTTCTTT
D gene: NA
clone size: NA
J gene: TRBJ1-1
V gene: TRBV3-1

CDR3 protein: CATSRVGVGRVEQFF
CDR3 DNA: TGTGCCACCAGCAGAGTGGGAGTGGGAAGGGTTGAGCAGTTCTTC
D gene: NA
clone size: many
J gene: TRBJ2-1
V gene: TRBV15

CDR3 protein: CASVPRELEETQYF
CDR3 DNA: TGTGCCAGCGTCCCCAGGGAATTAGAAGAGACCCAGTACTTC
D gene: NA
clone size: many
J gene: TRBJ2-5
V gene: TRBV2

CDR3 protein: CASSVRPPGLAGGPDTQYF
CDR3 DNA: TGTGCCAGCAGCGTACGGCCACCGGGACTAGCGGGAGGGCCTGATACGCAGTATTTT
D gene: TRBD2
clone size: many
J gene: TRBJ2-3
V gene: TRBV27

CDR3 protein: CASSSDAQGPGANVLTF
CDR3 DNA: TGCGCCAGCAGCTCGGATGCACAGGGACCTGGGGCCAACGTCCTGACTTTC
D gene: NA
clone size: NA
J gene: TRBJ2-6
V gene: TRBV5-1

CDR3 protein: CASSLEGGPGEQYF
CDR3 DNA: TGTGCCAGCAGCTTGGAGGGAGGGCCGGGTGAGCAGTACTTC
D gene: TRBD2
clone size: NA
J gene: TRBJ2-7
V gene: TRBV7-3

CDR3 protein: CASSLGHQGPPSYEQYF
CDR3 DNA: TGTGCCAGCAGTTTGGGACACCAGGGACCACCTTCCTACGAGCAGTACTTC
D gene: NA
clone size: NA
J gene: TRBJ2-7
V gene: TRBV12-3/TRBV12-4